Sequencing of this T cell receptor beta chain was carried out in a study of response to subunit inactivated influenza vaccine. Via MiXCR, TCRdb re-called the RT-PCR reads, giving one row per CDR3 protein. The sample holds over 750,000 distinct CDR3 sequences, 21% seen once. This CDR3 is 15 amino acids long. Germline-derived CDR1 and CDR2 are SGHRS and YFSETQ. With V trimmed by 4 bases and J by 6 bases, 6 bases remained unmatched. This TCR was sampled from a man between 45 and 60 years old who received an inactivated influenza vaccine. The genes are TRBV5-1 and TRBJ2-2, with TRBD1 matching over 10 bases. Here the sequenced sample was PBMCs from blood, taken roughly 5 days after vaccination. The CDR3 region has the DNA TGCGCCAGCAGCCCGACGGGACAGGGGTCCGGGGAGCTGTTTTTT. Residues: CASSPTGQGSGELFF.